The T cell receptor (beta chain) under discussion was sequenced for a study of technical replicates of blood from several donors. V shed 10 bases and J shed 4 bases, with 16 bases lying between them. CDR1 is MNHEY, CDR2 SMNVEV, per germline (reference sequence). The CDR3 extends over 13 amino acids. Sequenced by immunoSEQ multiplex PCR; TCRdb stores in-frame clones only, minus some. The sample carries fewer than 110,000 clones, roughly 95% recorded once. Sequenced sample: T cells isolated from PBMCs. The chain recombines TRBV27 with TRBJ1-1; the D gene is possibly TRBD1 (5 bases). This clonotype was sampled from a human donor in good health. The CDR3, as DNA: TGTGCCACCAGGTTCCTGGGGGGCACTGAAGCTTTCTTT. Encoded protein: CATRFLGGTEAFF.